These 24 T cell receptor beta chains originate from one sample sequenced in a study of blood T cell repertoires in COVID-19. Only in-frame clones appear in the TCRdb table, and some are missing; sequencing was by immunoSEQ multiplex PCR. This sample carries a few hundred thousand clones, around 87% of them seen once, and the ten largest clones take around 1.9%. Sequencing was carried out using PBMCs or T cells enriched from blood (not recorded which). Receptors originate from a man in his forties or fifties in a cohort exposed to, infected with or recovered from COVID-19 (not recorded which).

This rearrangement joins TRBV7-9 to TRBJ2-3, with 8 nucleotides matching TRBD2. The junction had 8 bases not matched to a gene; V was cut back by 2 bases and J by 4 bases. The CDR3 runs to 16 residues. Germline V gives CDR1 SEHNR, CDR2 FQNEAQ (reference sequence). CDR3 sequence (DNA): TGTGCCAGCAGCTTATCGAGCGGGAGAATGGCAGATACGCAGTATTTT. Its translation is CASSLSSGRMADTQYF. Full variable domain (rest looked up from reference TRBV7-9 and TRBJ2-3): DTGVSQNPRHKITKRGQNVTFRCDPISEHNRLYWYRQTLGQGPEFLTYFQNEAQLEKSRLLSDRFSAERPKGSFSTLEIQRTEQGDSAMYLCASSLSSGRMADTQYFGPGTRLTVL.

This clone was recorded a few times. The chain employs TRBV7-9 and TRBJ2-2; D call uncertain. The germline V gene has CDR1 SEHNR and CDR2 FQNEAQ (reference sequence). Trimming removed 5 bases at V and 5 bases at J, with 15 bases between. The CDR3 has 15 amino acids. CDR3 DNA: TGTGCCAGCAGCCTGACACCGTCCAGGACCGGGGAGCTGTTTTTT. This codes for CASSLTPSRTGELFF.

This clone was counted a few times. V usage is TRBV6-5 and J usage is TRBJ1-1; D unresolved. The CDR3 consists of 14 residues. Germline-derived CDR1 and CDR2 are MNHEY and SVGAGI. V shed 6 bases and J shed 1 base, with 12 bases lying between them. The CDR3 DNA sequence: TGTGCCAGCAGCGACCCCGGGAAGAACACTGAAGCTTTCTTT. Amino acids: CASSDPGKNTEAFF.

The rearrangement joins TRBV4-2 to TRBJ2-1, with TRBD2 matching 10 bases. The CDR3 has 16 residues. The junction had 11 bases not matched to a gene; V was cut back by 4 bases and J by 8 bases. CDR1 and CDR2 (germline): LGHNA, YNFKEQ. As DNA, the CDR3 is TGTGCCAGCAGCCGGAACCTAGCGGGAGTAGGGGATGAGCAGTTCTTC. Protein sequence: CASSRNLAGVGDEQFF.

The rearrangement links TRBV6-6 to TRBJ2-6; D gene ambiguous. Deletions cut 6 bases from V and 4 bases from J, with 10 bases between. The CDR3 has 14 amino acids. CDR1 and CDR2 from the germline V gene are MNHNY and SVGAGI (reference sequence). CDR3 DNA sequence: TGTGCCAGCAGACCCGTACAGGGGGCCAACGTCCTGACTTTC. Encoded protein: CASRPVQGANVLTF.

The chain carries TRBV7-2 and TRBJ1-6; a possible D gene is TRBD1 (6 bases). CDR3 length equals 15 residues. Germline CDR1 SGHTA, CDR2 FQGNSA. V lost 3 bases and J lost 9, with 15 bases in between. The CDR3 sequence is CASSFQGSLGSPLHF. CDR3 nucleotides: TGTGCCAGCAGCTTTCAGGGGTCCCTTGGTTCACCCCTCCACTTT.

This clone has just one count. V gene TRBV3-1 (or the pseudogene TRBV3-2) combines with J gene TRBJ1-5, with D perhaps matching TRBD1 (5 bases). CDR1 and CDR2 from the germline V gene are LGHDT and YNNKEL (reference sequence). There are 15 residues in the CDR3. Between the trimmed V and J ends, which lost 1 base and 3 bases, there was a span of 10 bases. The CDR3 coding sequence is TGTGCCAGCAGCCAAGTGGGGGGAGTCAATCAGCCCCAGCATTTT. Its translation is CASSQVGGVNQPQHF.

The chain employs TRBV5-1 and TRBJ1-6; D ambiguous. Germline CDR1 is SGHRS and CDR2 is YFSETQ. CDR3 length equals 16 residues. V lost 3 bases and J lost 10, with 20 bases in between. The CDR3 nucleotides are TGCGCCAGCAGCTCTTCCTTCGCGGGCGCGGGGTCACCCCTCCACTTT. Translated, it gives CASSSSFAGAGSPLHF.

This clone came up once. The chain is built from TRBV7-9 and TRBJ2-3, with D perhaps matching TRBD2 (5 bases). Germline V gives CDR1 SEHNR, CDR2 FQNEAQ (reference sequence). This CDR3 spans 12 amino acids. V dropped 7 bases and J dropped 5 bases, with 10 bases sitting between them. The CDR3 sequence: CASTDYGDTQYF. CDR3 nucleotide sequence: TGTGCCAGCACAGACTACGGAGATACGCAGTATTTT.

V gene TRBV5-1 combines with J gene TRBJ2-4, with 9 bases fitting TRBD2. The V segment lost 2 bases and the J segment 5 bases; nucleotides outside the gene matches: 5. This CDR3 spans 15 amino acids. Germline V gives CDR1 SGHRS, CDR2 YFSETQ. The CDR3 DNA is TGCGCCAGCAGCTTATCTAGCGGGACTCAAAACATTCAGTACTTC. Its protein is CASSLSSGTQNIQYF.

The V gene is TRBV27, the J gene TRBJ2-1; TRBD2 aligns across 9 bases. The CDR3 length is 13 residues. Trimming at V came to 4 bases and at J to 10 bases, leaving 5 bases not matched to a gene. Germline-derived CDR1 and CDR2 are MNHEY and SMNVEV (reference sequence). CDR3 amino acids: CASSSLAGQEQFF. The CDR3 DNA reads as TGTGCCAGCAGTTCTCTAGCGGGACAAGAGCAGTTCTTC.

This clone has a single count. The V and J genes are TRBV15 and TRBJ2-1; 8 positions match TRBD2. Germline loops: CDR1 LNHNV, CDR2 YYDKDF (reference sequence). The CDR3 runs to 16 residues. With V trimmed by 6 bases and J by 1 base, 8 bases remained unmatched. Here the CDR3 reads CATRNGTRLSYNEQFF. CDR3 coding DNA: TGTGCCACCAGAAACGGGACTAGACTATCCTACAATGAGCAGTTCTTC.

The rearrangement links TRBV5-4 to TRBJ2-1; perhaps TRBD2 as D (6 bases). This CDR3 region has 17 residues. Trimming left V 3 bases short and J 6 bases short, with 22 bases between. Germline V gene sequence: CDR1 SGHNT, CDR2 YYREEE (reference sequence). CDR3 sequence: CASSSRIVRDRGNEQFF. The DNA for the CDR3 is TGTGCCAGCAGCTCAAGGATTGTGCGGGACCGGGGCAATGAGCAGTTCTTC. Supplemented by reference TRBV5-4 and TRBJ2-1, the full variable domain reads ETGVTQSPTHLIKTRGQQVTLRCSSQSGHNTVSWYQQALGQGPQFIFQYYREEENGRGNFPPRFSGLQFPNYSSELNVNALELDDSALYLCASSSRIVRDRGNEQFFGPGTRLTVL.

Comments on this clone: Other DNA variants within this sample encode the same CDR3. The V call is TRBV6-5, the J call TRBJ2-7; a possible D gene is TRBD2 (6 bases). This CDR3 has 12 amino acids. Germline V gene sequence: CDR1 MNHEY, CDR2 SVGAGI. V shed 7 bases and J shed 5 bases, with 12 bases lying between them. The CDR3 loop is CASTGGADEQYF. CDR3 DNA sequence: TGTGCCAGCACTGGCGGGGCCGACGAGCAGTACTTC.

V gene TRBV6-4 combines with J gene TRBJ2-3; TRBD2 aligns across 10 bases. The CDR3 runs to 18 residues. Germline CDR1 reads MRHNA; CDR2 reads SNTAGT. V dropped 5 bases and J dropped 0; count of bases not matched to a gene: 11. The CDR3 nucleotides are TGTGCCAGCAGTCACGAAGCGGGAGGGGGTACTAGCACAGATACGCAGTATTTT. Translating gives CASSHEAGGGTSTDTQYF.

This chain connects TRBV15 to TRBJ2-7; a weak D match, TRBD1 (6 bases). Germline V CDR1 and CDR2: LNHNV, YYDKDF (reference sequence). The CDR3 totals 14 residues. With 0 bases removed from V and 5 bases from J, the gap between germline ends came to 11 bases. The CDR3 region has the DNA TGTGCCACCAGCAGAGACCCCAACAGGGACGAGCAGTACTTC. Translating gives CATSRDPNRDEQYF.

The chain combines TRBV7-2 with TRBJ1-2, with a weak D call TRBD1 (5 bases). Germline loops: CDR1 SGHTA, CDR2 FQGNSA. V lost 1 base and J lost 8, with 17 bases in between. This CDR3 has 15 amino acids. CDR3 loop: CASSLVPGQKGGYTF. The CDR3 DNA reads TGTGCCAGCAGCTTAGTTCCGGGCCAAAAGGGGGGCTACACCTTC.

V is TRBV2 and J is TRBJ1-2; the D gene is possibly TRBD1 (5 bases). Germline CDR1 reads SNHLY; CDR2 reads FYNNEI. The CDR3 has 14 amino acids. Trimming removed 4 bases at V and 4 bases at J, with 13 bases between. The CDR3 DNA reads TGTGCCAGCAGTGTTCAGGGCCCTTTCTATGGCTACACCTTC. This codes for CASSVQGPFYGYTF.

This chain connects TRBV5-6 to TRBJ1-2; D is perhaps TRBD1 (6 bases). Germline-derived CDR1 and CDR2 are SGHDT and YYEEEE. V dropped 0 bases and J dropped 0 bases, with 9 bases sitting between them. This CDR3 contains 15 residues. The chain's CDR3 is CASSLVRTANYGYTF. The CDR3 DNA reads TGTGCCAGCAGCTTGGTGAGGACAGCTAACTATGGCTACACCTTC.

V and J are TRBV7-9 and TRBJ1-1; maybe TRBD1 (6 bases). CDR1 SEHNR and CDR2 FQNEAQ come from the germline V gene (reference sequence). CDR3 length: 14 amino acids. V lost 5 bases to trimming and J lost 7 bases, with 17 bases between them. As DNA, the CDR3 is TGTGCCAGCAGCGCCCAGGGGCTCGGGGTTGAAGCTTTCTTT. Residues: CASSAQGLGVEAFF.

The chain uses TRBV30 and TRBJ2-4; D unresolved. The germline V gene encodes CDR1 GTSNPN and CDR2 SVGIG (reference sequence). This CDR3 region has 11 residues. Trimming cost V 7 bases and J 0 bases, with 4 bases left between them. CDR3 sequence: CAFLAKNIQYF. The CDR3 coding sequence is TGTGCCTTCTTAGCCAAAAACATTCAGTACTTC.

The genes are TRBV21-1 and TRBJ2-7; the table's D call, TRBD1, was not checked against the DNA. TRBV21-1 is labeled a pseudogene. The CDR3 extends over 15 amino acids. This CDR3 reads CASSKENRGHDEQYF. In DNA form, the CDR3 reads TGTGCCAGCAGCAAAGAGAACAGGGGGCACGACGAGCAGTACTTC.

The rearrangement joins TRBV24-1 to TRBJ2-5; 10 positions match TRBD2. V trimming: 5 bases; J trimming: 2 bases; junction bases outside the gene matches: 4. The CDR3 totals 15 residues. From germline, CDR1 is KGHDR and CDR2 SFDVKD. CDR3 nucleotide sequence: TGTGCCACCAGTGCGACGACTAGCGGGCAAGAGACCCAGTACTTC. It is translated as CATSATTSGQETQYF.

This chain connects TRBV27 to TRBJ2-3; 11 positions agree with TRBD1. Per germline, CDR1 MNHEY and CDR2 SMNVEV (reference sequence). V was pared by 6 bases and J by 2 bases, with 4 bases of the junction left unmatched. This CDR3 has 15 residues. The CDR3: CASRSGQGVTDTQYF. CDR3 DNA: TGTGCCAGCAGGTCGGGACAGGGGGTCACAGATACGCAGTATTTT.